What follows is one TCR beta chain and its context. The antigen remains unidentified. The study ran its PCR with 60 Vbeta and 13 Jbeta primers. Under the authors' procedure: There were 80 million or so unique TCR beta chains by a later count, and some 10 million of them were shared. The protocol was immunoSEQ multiplex PCR, while the TCRdb copy is restricted to in-frame clones and leaves out a portion. V and J calls plus clone size are reproduced from that table; the DNA served to infer D and trimming. In the table there are 150,000 to 200,000 clones, less than 90% of which are singletons. The data were taken from a study of cytomegalovirus exposure and HLA in healthy donors. CDR1 is MNHEY and CDR2 is SMNVEV in the germline V gene (reference sequence). With 3 bases removed from V and 5 bases from J, the gap between germline ends came to 10 bases. The CDR3 is 13 residues long. Study-level results: Later on, an analysis found that several of the most significant clusters appeared to be linked to common viral pathogens, which included parvovirus B19. Analyzed later, most CMV-associated TCR beta chains appeared HLA-restricted. Earlier analysis yielded a pattern in which most TCR beta V segments were productive about 90% or about 30% of the time.

The sequence was collected from a boy aged 10-17 years in good health and CMV-seronegative. The gene calls are TRBV27 and TRBJ1-1; tentatively, D is TRBD1 (5 bases). Sequencing was done on a sample of PBMCs. The CDR3: CASSFLGPTEAFF. The CDR3 nucleotides read TGTGCCAGCAGTTTCTTGGGGCCTACTGAAGCTTTCTTT.